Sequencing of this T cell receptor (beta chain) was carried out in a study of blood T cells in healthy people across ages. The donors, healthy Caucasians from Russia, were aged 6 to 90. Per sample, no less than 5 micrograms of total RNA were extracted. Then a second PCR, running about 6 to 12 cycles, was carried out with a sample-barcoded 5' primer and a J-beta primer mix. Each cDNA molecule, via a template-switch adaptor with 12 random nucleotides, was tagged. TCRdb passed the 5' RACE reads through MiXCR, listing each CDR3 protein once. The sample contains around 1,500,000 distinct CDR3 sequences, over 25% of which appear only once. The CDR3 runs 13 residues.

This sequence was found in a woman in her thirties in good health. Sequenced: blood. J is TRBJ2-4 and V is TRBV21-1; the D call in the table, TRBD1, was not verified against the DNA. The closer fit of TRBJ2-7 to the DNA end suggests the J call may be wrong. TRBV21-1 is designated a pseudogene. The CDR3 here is CASSTQDPYEQYF. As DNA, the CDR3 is TGTGCCAGCAGCACCCAGGACCCCTACGAGCAGTACTTC.